This passage covers 14 T cell receptor beta chains from one sample sequenced in a study of cytomegalovirus exposure and HLA in healthy donors. Vbeta (60) and Jbeta (13) primers were used in the PCR. Only in-frame clones appear in the TCRdb table, and some are missing; sequencing was by immunoSEQ multiplex PCR. The sample carries roughly 110,000 clones, over 65% recorded once. Source material: PBMCs. Receptor source: a woman in her forties in good health and CMV-seropositive.

The chain combines TRBV10-2 with TRBJ2-7; tentatively, D is TRBD1 (6 bases). V lost 2 bases, J lost 5 bases, and 13 bases lay in between. The CDR3 totals 14 residues. Germline loops: CDR1 WSHSY, CDR2 SAAADI. The chain's CDR3 is CASSELGTQNEQYF. CDR3 nucleotides: TGCGCCAGCAGTGAGCTTGGGACACAAAACGAGCAGTACTTC.

This rearrangement joins TRBV19 to TRBJ1-5, with D perhaps TRBD1 (5 bases). With 8 bases removed from V and 0 bases from J, the gap between germline ends came to 14 bases. There are 15 residues in the CDR3. Germline CDR1 is LNHDA and CDR2 is SQIVND (reference sequence). The CDR3 DNA reads TGTGCCAGTGTGGGTGACAGCTATAGCAATCAGCCCCAGCATTTT. Translated, it gives CASVGDSYSNQPQHF.

The chain recombines TRBV30 with TRBJ1-1; 7 nucleotides match TRBD1. The V and J ends lost 0 bases and 9 bases, in that order; junction bases with no gene match: 7. Germline V lookup: CDR1 GTSNPN, CDR2 SVGIG (reference sequence). The CDR3 has 13 amino acids. CDR3 DNA sequence: TGTGCCTGGAGTGTACAGGGGAATCCGCAAGCTTTCTTT. Its protein product is CAWSVQGNPQAFF.

The chain is built from TRBV30 and TRBJ2-6; D possibly corresponds to TRBD1 (5 bases). The V and J ends lost 3 bases and 4 bases respectively, with 19 bases between them. The CDR3 contains 17 residues. From germline, CDR1 is GTSNPN and CDR2 SVGIG (reference sequence). CDR3: CAWRRTITGNGANVLTF. The DNA of the CDR3 is TGTGCCTGGAGGAGGACGATAACAGGAAACGGGGCCAACGTCCTGACTTTC.

The chain is built from TRBV2 and TRBJ2-3; tentative D call: TRBD2 (5 bases). Trimming took off 10 bases at V and 1 base at J, with 15 bases between the two ends. The CDR3 has 14 amino acids. Looked up from germline, CDR1 is SNHLY and CDR2 is FYNNEI. The CDR3 sequence is CATGETSGTDTQYF. The DNA of the CDR3 is TGTGCCACCGGAGAAACTAGTGGCACAGATACGCAGTATTTT.

This sequence joins TRBV7-2 and TRBJ2-7; D might be TRBD2 (5 bases). Trimming stripped 2 bases from V and 6 bases from J, with 23 bases between. CDR3 length equals 17 residues. Germline loops: CDR1 SGHTA, CDR2 FQGNSA. The CDR3 DNA reads TGTGCCAGCAGCTTAAGGCCCTCCAACACGGGGATCGGCGAGCAGTACTTC. It translates to CASSLRPSNTGIGEQYF.

This clone was recorded a few times. J is TRBJ2-3 and V is TRBV15, with D unclear. The CDR3 consists of 12 residues. The V gene's germline CDR1 is LNHNV and CDR2 YYDKDF (reference sequence). V was trimmed by 0 bases and J by 6 bases, leaving 4 bases between them. The CDR3 bases are TGTGCCACCAGCAGAGATCAGGATACGCAGTATTTT. Translating gives CATSRDQDTQYF.

This chain joins TRBV5-6 and TRBJ1-2; TRBD1 agrees at 11 bases. This CDR3 is 19 amino acids long. Germline V gene sequence: CDR1 SGHDT, CDR2 YYEEEE. J gave up 4 bases and V 4 bases, and 18 bases lay outside the gene matches. The CDR3 loop reads CASSTVRRGTGGTSYGYTF. The CDR3, as DNA: TGTGCCAGCAGCACCGTCCGGAGAGGGACAGGGGGAACTAGCTATGGCTACACCTTC.

This chain joins TRBV10-3 and TRBJ2-3; D uncertain. Germline-derived CDR1 and CDR2 are ENHRY and SYGVKD. The CDR3 contains 12 residues. Trimming shortened V by 10 bases and J by 2 bases, and 10 bases separated the two germline ends. CDR3 sequence reads: CATSEITDTQYF. The CDR3 DNA reads TGTGCCACGAGCGAGATCACAGATACGCAGTATTTT.

V usage is TRBV5-1 and J usage is TRBJ1-1, with D perhaps matching TRBD1 (6 bases). The CDR3 length is 14 residues. V was pared by 5 bases and J by 0 bases, with 11 bases between. Germline V lookup: CDR1 SGHRS, CDR2 YFSETQ. DNA of the CDR3: TGCGCCAGCAGTTGGGACACGTTGAACACTGAAGCTTTCTTT. Its protein product is CASSWDTLNTEAFF.

This clone was seen only once. The gene calls are TRBV28 and TRBJ1-2; D possibly corresponds to TRBD1 (6 bases). The V end was cut by 1 base, the J end by 1 base, with 13 bases between. The CDR3 totals 16 residues. Germline assignment: CDR1 MDHEN and CDR2 SYDVKM. The CDR3 loop reads CASSLFRGPNNYGYTF. CDR3 nucleotide sequence: TGTGCCAGCAGTTTATTCAGGGGTCCCAATAACTATGGCTACACCTTC.

The chain employs TRBV5-1 and TRBJ2-7, with TRBD1 matching 10 bases. Trimming removed 5 bases from V and 3 bases from J; junction bases left unmatched: 5. Germline assignment: CDR1 SGHRS and CDR2 YFSETQ. CDR3 length: 14 residues. CDR3 residues: CASRPGQGNYEQYF. The CDR3 DNA follows: TGCGCCAGCAGGCCGGGACAGGGGAACTACGAGCAGTACTTC.

The chain links TRBV15 to TRBJ2-7; TRBD1 is a possible D gene (5 bases). The germline V gene encodes CDR1 LNHNV and CDR2 YYDKDF (reference sequence). The V end lost 2 bases, the J end lost 6 bases, and 26 bases lay between the germline ends. The CDR3 is 18 residues long. The DNA of the CDR3 is TGTGCCACCAGCAGACCTTCGCAGGGAATCCGCTTTAAGGCCGAGCAGTACTTC. Amino acids: CATSRPSQGIRFKAEQYF.

The rearrangement links TRBV5-1 to TRBJ1-1, with 11 positions matching TRBD1. Unmatched junction bases numbered 10, after V lost 4 bases and J lost 11 bases. Germline CDR1 is SGHRS and CDR2 is YFSETQ. The CDR3 is made up of 14 amino acids. The CDR3 bases are TGCGCCAGCAGCGGTGGGACAGGGGGAATGGAGGCTTTCTTT. It codes for CASSGGTGGMEAFF.